This TCR beta chain came from a study of immune characterization of retroperitoneal liposarcoma. MiXCR, applied by TCRdb to the PCR reads, yields one record per CDR3 protein. The data contain under 20,000 distinct CDR3 sequences, 37% of them seen just once; the ten biggest clones take up 6% to 7.5%. The germline V gene encodes CDR1 SGHTA and CDR2 FQGNSA. The V and J ends lost 5 bases and 12 bases, in that order; junction bases with no gene match: 9. This CDR3 has 15 amino acids. This clonotype was observed many times. This chain links TRBV7-2 with TRBJ2-1, with TRBD2 identical over 14 bases. This sequence was found in a male donor with retroperitoneal liposarcoma. Input material: blood. CDR3 sequence (DNA): TGTGCCAGCAGCCCGAGACTAGCGGGAGGGCCCGGGCAGTTCTTC. Translated, it gives CASSPRLAGGPGQFF.